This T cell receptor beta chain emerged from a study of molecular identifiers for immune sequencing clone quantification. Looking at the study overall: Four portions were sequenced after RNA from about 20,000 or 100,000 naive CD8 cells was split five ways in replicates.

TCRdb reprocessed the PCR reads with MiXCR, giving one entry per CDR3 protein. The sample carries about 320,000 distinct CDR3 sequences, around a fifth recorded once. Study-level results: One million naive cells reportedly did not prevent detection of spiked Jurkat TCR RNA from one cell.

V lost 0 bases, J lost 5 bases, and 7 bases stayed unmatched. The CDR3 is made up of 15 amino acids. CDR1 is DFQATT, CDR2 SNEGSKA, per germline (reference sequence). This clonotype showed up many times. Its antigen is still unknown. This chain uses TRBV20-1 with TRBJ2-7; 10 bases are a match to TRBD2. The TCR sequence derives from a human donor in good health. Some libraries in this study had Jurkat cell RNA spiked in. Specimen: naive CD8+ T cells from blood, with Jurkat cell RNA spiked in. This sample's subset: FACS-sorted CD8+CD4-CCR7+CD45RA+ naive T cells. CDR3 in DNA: TGCAGTGCTAGAGATAGGCTAGCGGGGGTCCACGAGCAGTACTTC. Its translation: CSARDRLAGVHEQYF.